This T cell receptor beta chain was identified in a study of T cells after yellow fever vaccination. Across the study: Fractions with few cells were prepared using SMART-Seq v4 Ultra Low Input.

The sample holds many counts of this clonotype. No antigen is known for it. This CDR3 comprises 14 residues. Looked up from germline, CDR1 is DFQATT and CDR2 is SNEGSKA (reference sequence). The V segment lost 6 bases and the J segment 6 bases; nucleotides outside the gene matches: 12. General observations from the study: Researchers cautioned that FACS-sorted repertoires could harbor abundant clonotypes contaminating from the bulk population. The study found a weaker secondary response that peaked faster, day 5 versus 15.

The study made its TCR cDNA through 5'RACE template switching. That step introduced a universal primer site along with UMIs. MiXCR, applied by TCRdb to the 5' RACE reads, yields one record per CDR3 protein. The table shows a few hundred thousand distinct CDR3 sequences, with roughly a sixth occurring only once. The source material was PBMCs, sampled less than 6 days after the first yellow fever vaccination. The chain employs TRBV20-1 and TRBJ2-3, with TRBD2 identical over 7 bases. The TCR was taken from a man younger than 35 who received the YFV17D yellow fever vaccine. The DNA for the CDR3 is TGCAGTGCCTACCAGTTGGGGGGGGACGATACGCAGTATTTT. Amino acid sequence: CSAYQLGGDDTQYF.